These 10 T cell receptor beta chains originate from one sample sequenced in a study of cytomegalovirus exposure and HLA in healthy donors. Primers for the PCR totalled 60 Vbeta and 13 Jbeta. Profiling relied on immunoSEQ multiplex PCR, and the TCRdb table lists in-frame clones only, not all of them. Of 150,000 to 200,000 clones in the sample, 75% to 90% are singletons; the top ten hold under 1%. What was sequenced was PBMCs. These receptors all stem from a girl aged 2-15 years in good health and CMV-seropositive.

This rearrangement joins TRBV5-1 to TRBJ2-5, with D uncertain. Deletions cut 7 bases from V and 1 base from J, with 5 bases between. Per germline, CDR1 SGHRS and CDR2 YFSETQ. There are 11 residues in the CDR3. This CDR3 reads CASLSQETQYF. The CDR3 DNA reads TGCGCCAGCCTCTCCCAAGAGACCCAGTACTTC.

The rearrangement uses TRBV7-9 and TRBJ1-1; D might be TRBD1 (6 bases). This CDR3 comprises 14 residues. Germline values: CDR1 SEHNR, CDR2 FQNEAQ (reference sequence). The germline V and J ends were trimmed by 4 bases and 2 bases, with 11 bases remaining between them. CDR3 sequence reads: CASSSDRPNTEAFF. The CDR3 bases are TGTGCCAGCAGCTCGGACAGACCTAACACTGAAGCTTTCTTT.

This chain links TRBV5-6 with TRBJ1-5; D is unresolved. V lost 1 base, J lost 5 bases, and 13 bases lay in between. CDR1 is SGHDT and CDR2 is YYEEEE in the germline V gene. The CDR3 has 15 amino acids. CDR3 in amino acids: CASSLLSRKDQPQHF. The CDR3 bases are TGTGCCAGCAGCTTGTTGAGCAGGAAGGATCAGCCCCAGCATTTT.

The rearrangement links TRBV6-1 to TRBJ1-1; D perhaps matches TRBD1 (6 bases). Germline CDR1 and CDR2: MNHNS and SASEGT. Trimming removed 8 bases at V and 3 bases at J, with 10 bases between. This CDR3 contains 12 residues. Here the CDR3 reads CASGTWDTEAFF. DNA of the CDR3: TGTGCCAGCGGGACATGGGACACTGAAGCTTTCTTT.

The chain joins TRBV29-1 to TRBJ1-2; D is unresolved. Germline assignment: CDR1 SQVTM and CDR2 ANQGSEA. Deletions cut 2 bases from V and 3 bases from J, with 7 bases between. The CDR3 consists of 12 residues. The CDR3 sequence is CSVETADYGYTF. DNA for the CDR3: TGCAGCGTTGAAACTGCGGACTATGGCTACACCTTC.

This chain links TRBV5-1 with TRBJ2-3; TRBD2 matches at 10 bases. There are 18 residues in the CDR3. V was clipped by 0 bases and J by 4 bases; unmatched bases: 11. Germline lookup yields CDR1 SGHRS and CDR2 YFSETQ. The DNA for the CDR3 is TGCGCCAGCAGCTTGGAGCGGGAGGGATTCTCATTCGCAGATACGCAGTATTTT. Protein product: CASSLEREGFSFADTQYF.

The chain's CDR3 is CASSPHEDTQYF. CDR3 coding DNA: TGTGCCAGCAGTCCCCACGAGGATACGCAGTATTTT. This chain joins TRBV13 and TRBJ2-3; no firm D call. Trimming cost V 6 bases and J 6 bases, with 10 bases left between them. The CDR3 is made up of 12 amino acids. Germline V lookup: CDR1 PRHDT, CDR2 FYEKMQ (reference sequence).

The V call is TRBV28, the J call TRBJ2-3; 10 nucleotides line up with TRBD2. The CDR3 loop spans 15 amino acids. The germline V gene encodes CDR1 MDHEN and CDR2 SYDVKM. Trimming removed 3 bases from V and 2 bases from J; junction bases left unmatched: 2. The CDR3 region has the DNA TGTGCCAGCAGTTTCACTAGCGGGATCACAGATACGCAGTATTTT. Translated: CASSFTSGITDTQYF.

In this sample, this clone turned up once. This sequence joins TRBV5-1 and TRBJ2-5; D might be TRBD1 (5 bases). Germline CDR1 reads SGHRS; CDR2 reads YFSETQ. This CDR3 is built from 14 residues. Trimming removed 4 bases at V and 5 bases at J, with 15 bases between. Written as DNA, the CDR3 is TGCGCCAGCAGCGGGCAGGGTTCCTCGGAGACCCAGTACTTC. Amino acids: CASSGQGSSETQYF. Based on the CDR3 plus reference TRBV5-1 and TRBJ2-5, the full variable domain is KAGVTQTPRYLIKTRGQQVTLSCSPISGHRSVSWYQQTPGQGLQFLFEYFSETQRNKGNFPGRFSGRQFSNSRSEMNVSTLELGDSALYLCASSGQGSSETQYFGPGTRLLVL.

This sequence joins TRBV18 and TRBJ2-7, with 7 nucleotides matching TRBD1. The CDR3 has 14 amino acids. Germline CDR1 and CDR2: KGHSH and LQKENI. After removal of 6 bases from V and 0 bases from J, the junction contained 5 bases not matched to a gene. CDR3 sequence (DNA): TGTGCCAGCTCCCCTGGACAGGACTCCTACGAGCAGTACTTC. Residues: CASSPGQDSYEQYF.